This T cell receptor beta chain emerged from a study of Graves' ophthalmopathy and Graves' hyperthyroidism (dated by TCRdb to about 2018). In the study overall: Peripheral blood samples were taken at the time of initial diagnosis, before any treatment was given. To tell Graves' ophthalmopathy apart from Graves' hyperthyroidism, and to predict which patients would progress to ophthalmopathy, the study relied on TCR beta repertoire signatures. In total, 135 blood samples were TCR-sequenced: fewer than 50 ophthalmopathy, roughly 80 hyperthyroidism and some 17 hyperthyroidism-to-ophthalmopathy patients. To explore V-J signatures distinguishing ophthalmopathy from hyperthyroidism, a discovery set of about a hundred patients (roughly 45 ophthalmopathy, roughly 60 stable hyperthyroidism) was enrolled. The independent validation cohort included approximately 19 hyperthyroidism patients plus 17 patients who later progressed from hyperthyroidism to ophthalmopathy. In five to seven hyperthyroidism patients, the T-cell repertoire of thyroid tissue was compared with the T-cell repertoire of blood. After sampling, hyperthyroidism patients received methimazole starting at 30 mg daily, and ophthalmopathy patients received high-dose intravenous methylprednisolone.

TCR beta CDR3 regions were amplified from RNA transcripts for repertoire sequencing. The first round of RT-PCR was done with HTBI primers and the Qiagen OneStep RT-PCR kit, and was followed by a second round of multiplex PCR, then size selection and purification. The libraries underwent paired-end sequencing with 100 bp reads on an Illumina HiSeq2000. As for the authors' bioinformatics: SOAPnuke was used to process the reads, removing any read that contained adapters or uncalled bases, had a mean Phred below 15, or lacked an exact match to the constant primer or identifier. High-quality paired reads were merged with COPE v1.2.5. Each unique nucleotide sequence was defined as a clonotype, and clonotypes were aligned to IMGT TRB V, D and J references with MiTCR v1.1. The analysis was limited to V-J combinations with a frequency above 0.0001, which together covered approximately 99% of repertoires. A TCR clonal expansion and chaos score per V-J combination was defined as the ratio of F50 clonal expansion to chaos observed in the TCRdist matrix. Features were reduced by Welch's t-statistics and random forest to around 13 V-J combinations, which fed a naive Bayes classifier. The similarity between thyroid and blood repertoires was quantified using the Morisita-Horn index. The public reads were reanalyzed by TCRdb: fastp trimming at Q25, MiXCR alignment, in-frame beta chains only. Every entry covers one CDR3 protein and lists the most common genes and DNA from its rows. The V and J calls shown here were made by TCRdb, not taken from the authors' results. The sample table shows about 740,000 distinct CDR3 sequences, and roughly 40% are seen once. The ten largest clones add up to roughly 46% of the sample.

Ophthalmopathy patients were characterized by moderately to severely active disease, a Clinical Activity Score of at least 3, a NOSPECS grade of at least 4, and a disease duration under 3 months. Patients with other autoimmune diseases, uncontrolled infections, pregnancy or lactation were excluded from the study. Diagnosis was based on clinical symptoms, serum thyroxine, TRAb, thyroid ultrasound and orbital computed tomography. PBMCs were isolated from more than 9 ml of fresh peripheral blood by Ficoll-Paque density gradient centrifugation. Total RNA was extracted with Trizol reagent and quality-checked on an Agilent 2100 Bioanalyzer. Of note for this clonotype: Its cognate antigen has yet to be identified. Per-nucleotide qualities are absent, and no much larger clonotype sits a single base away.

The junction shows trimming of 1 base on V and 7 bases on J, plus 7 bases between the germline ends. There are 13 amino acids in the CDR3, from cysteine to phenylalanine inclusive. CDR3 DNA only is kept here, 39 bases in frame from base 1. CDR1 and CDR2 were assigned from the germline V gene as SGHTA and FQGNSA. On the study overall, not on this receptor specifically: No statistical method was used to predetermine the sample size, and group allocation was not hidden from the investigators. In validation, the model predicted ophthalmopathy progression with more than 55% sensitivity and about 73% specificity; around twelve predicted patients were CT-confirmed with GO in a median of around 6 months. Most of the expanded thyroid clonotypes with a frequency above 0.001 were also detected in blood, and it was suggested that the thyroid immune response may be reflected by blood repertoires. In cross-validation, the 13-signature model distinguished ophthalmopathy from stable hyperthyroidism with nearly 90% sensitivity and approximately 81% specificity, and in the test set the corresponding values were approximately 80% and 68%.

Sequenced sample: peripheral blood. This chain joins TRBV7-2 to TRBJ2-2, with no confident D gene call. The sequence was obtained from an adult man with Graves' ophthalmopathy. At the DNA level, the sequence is TGTGCCAGCAGCTTAGACATTCACGGGGAGCTGTTTTTT. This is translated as CASSLDIHGELFF.